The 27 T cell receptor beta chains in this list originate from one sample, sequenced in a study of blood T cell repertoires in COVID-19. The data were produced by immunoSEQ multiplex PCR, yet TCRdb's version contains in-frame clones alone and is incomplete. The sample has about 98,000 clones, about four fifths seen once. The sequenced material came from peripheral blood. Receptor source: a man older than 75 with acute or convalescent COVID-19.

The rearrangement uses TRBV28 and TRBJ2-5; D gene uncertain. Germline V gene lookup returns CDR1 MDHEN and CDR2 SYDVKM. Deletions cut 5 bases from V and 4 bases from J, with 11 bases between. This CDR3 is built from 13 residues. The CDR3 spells CASSASIGETQYF. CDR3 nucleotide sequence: TGTGCCAGCAGTGCCTCAATCGGAGAGACCCAGTACTTC. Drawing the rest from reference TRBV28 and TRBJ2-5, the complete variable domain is DVKVTQSSRYLVKRTGEKVFLECVQDMDHENMFWYRQDPGLGLRLIYFSYDVKMKEKGDIPEGYSVSREKKERFSLILESASTNQTSMYLCASSASIGETQYFGPGTRLLVL.

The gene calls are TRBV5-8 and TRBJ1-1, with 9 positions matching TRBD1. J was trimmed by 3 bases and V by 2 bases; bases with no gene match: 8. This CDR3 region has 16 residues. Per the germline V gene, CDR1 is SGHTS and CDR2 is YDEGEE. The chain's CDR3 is CASSFRQGGLHTEAFF. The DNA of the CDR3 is TGTGCCAGCAGCTTCAGACAGGGGGGTCTGCACACTGAAGCTTTCTTT.

CDR3: CASSFYRTRGTGELFF. The CDR3 DNA sequence: TGTGCCAGCAGTTTCTACAGGACCCGCGGCACCGGGGAGCTGTTTTTT. This chain uses TRBV27 with TRBJ2-2; D might be TRBD1 (5 bases). Germline-derived CDR1 and CDR2 are MNHEY and SMNVEV (reference sequence). This CDR3 region has 16 residues. V lost 3 bases and J 4 bases, leaving 15 bases between the germline ends.

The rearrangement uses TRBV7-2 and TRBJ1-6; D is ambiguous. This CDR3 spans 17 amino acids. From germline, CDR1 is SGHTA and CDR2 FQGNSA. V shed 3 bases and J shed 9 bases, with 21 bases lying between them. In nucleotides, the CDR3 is TGTGCCAGCAGCTTTCCCTCTTTGTTGTCCGAGGGTTCACCCCTCCACTTT. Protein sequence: CASSFPSLLSEGSPLHF.

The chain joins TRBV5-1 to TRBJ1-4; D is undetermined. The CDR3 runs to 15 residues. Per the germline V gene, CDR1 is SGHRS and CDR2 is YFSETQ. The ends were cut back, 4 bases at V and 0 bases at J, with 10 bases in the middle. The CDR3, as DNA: TGCGCCAGCAGCCTCGGGGATGCAACTAATGAAAAACTGTTTTTT. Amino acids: CASSLGDATNEKLFF.

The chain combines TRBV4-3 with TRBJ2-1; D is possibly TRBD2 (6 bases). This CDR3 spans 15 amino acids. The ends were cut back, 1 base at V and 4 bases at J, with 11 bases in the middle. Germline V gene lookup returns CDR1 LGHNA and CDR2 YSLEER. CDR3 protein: CASSQGEDIYNEQFF. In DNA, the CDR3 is TGCGCCAGCAGCCAAGGGGAGGACATTTACAATGAGCAGTTCTTC.

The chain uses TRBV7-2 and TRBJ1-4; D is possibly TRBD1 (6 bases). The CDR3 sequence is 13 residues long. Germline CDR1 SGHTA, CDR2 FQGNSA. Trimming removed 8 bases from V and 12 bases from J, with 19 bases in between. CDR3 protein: CASSRGAPPELFF. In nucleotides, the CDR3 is TGTGCCAGCTCGCGGGGGGCCCCCCCGGAACTGTTTTTT.

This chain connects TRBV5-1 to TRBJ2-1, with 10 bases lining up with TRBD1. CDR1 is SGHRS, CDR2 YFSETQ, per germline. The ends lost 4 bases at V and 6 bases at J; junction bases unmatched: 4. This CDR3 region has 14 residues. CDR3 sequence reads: CASSAGQGFNEQFF. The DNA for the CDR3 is TGCGCCAGCAGCGCGGGACAGGGGTTCAATGAGCAGTTCTTC.

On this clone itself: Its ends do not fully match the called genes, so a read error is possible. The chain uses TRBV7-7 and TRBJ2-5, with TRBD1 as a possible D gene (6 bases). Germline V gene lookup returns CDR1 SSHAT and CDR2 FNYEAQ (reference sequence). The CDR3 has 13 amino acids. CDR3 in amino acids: CASSLRGRETQYF. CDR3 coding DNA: TGTGCTAGCAGCTTAAGGGGGAGAGAGACCCAGTACTTC.

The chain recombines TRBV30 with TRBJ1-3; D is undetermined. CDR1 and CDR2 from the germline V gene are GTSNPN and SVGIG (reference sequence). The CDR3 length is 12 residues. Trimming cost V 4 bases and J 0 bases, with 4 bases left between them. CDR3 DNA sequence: TGTGCCTGGACCTCCTCTGGAAACACCATATATTTT. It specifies CAWTSSGNTIYF. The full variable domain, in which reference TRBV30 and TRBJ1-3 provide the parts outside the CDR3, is SQTIHQWPATLVQPVGSPLSLECTVEGTSNPNLYWYRQAAGRGLQLLFYSVGIGQISSEVPQNLSASRPQDRQFILSSKKLLLSDSGFYLCAWTSSGNTIYFGEGSWLTVV.

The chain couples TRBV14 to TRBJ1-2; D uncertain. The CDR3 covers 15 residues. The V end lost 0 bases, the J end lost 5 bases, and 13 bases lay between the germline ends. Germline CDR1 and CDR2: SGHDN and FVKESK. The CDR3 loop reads CASSQETQSLYGYTF. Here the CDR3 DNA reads TGTGCCAGCAGCCAAGAAACGCAGTCTTTATATGGCTACACCTTC.

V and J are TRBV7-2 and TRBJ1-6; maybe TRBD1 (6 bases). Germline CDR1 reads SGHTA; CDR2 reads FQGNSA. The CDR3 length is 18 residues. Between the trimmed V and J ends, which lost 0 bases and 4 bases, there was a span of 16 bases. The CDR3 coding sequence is TGTGCCAGCAGCTTAGCGCCATGGACAGAGATTTATAATTCACCCCTCCACTTT. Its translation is CASSLAPWTEIYNSPLHF.

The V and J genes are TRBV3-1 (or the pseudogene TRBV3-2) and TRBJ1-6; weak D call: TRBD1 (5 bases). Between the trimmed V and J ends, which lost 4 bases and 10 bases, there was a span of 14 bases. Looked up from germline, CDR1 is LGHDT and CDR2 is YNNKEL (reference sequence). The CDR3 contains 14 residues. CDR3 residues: CASSREGRGSPLHF. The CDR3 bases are TGTGCCAGCAGCCGGGAGGGGCGCGGGTCACCCCTCCACTTT.

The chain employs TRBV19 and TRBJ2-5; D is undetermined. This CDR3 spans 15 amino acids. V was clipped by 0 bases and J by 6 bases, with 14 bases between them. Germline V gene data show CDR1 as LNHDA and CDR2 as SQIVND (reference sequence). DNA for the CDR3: TGTGCCAGTAGTATAGACCCCGGGTCTACCCAGACCCAGTACTTC. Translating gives CASSIDPGSTQTQYF.

The CDR3 nucleotides are TGTGCCAGTAGTACCCCCGGGACAGGGGTATCTGGGGCCAACGTCCTGACTTTC. This translates into CASSTPGTGVSGANVLTF. The gene calls are TRBV19 and TRBJ2-6, with 10 bases aligning to TRBD1. Germline lookup yields CDR1 LNHDA and CDR2 SQIVND (reference sequence). V shed 4 bases and J 1 base; nucleotides not matched to a gene: 7. CDR3 size: 18 residues.

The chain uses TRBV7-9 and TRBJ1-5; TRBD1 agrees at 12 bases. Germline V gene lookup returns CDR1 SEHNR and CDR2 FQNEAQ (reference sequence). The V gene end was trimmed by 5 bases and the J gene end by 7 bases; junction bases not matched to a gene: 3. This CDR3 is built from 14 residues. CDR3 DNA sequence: TGTGCCAGCAGCCCCGGGACAGGGGGCCAGCCCCAGCATTTT. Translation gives CASSPGTGGQPQHF.

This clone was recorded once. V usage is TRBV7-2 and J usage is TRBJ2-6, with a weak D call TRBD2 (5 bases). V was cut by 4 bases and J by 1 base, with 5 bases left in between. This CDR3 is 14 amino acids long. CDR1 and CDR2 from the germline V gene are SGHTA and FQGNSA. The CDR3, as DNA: TGTGCCAGCAGCTCGGGATCTGGGGCCAACGTCCTGACTTTC. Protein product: CASSSGSGANVLTF.

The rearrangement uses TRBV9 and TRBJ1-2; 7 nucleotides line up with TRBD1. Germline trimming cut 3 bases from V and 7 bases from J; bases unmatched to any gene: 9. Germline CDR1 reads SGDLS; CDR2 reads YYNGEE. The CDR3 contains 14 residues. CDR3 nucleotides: TGTGCCAGCAGCGCCGTCCTGACAGGGTCTGGCTACACCTTC. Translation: CASSAVLTGSGYTF.

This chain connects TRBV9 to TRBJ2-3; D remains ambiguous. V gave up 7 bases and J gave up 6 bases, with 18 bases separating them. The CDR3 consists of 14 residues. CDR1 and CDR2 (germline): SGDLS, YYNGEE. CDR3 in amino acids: CASAFARRGDTQYF. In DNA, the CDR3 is TGTGCCAGCGCTTTTGCTAGAAGAGGCGATACGCAGTATTTT.

This chain's CDR3 is CASSTLNTEAFF. DNA of the CDR3: TGTGCCAGTAGTACGTTAAACACTGAAGCTTTCTTT. The rearrangement links TRBV19 to TRBJ1-1; no reliable D call. The CDR3 has 12 amino acids. Trimming stripped 4 bases from V and 2 bases from J, with 5 bases between. The germline V gene has CDR1 LNHDA and CDR2 SQIVND (reference sequence).

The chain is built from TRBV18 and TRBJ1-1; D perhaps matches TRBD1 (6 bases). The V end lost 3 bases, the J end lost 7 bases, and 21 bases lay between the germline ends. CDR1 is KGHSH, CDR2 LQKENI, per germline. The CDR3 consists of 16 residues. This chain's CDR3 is CASSPEMTGSSSEAFF. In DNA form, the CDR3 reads TGTGCCAGCTCACCTGAGATGACAGGCTCGAGTAGTGAAGCTTTCTTT.

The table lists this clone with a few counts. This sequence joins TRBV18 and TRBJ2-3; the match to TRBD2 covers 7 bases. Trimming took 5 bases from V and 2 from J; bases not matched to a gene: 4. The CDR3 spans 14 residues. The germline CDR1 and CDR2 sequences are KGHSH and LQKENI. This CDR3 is CASSKGTTTDTQYF. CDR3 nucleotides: TGTGCCAGCTCAAAAGGGACTACCACAGATACGCAGTATTTT.

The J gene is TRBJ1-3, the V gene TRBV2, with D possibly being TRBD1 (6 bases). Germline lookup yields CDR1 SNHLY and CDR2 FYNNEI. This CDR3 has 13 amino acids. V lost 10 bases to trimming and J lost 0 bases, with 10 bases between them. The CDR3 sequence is CAKTGHSGNTIYF. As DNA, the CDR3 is TGTGCCAAGACAGGACACTCTGGAAACACCATATATTTT.

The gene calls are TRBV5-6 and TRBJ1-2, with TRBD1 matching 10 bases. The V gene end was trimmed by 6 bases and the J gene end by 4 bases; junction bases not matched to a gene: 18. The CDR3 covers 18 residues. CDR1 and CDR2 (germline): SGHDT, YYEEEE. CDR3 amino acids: CASTMPGTGASRGYGYTF. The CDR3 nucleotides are TGTGCCAGCACCATGCCCGGGACAGGGGCATCCAGAGGCTATGGCTACACCTTC.

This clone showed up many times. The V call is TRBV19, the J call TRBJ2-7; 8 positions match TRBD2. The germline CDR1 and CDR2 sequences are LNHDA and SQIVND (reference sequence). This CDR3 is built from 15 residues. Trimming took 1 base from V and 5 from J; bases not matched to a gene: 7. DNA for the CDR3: TGTGCCAGTAGTATAGCGGCGGGAGGTAACAACGAGCAGTACTTC. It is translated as CASSIAAGGNNEQYF.

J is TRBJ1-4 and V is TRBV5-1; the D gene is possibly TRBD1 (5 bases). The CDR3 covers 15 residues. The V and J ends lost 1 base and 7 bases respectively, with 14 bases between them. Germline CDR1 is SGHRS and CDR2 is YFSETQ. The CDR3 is CASSLLGALGEKLFF. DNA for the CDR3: TGCGCCAGCAGCTTGCTAGGGGCTCTGGGTGAAAAACTGTTTTTT.

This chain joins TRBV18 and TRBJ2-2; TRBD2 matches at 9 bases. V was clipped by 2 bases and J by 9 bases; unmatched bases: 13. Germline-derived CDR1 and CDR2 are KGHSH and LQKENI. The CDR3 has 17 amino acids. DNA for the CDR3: TGTGCCAGCTCACCATCGAAAGCGGGGGGTGCCGGGAGGGAGCTGTTTTTT. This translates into CASSPSKAGGAGRELFF.